These 23 T cell receptor beta chains originate from one sample sequenced in a study of high-grade serous ovarian cancer treatment subgroups. Method: immunoSEQ multiplex PCR; TCRdb's copy keeps in-frame clones and lacks some. The sample yields about 1,900 clones, approximately 78% seen once. Tumor samples were obtained before definitive surgery or chemotherapy. The source material was tumor tissue. These receptors all come from a human donor with high-grade serous ovarian cancer.

This chain links TRBV7-9 with TRBJ1-6; D is unresolved. Germline values: CDR1 SEHNR, CDR2 FQNEAQ (reference sequence). Trimming removed 4 bases at V and 0 bases at J, with 7 bases between. The CDR3 sequence is 15 residues long. The CDR3 protein is CASSSTDSYNSPLHF. As DNA, the CDR3 is TGTGCCAGCAGCTCCACCGACTCCTATAATTCACCCCTCCACTTT.

The V gene is TRBV4-1, the J gene TRBJ2-1; the D is unclear. The CDR3 is 14 residues long. Trimming cost V 2 bases and J 5 bases, with 10 bases left between them. Germline loops: CDR1 MGHRA, CDR2 YSYEKL. The CDR3: CASSQQQWDNEQFF. Here the CDR3 DNA reads TGCGCCAGCAGCCAACAACAATGGGACAATGAGCAGTTCTTC.

This clone showed up just a few times. The chain uses TRBV27 and TRBJ1-1; 7 nucleotides line up with TRBD1. The V gene end was trimmed by 4 bases and the J gene end by 4 bases; junction bases not matched to a gene: 6. Germline-derived CDR1 and CDR2 are MNHEY and SMNVEV (reference sequence). The CDR3 has 14 residues. In nucleotides, the CDR3 is TGTGCCAGCAGTTGGAGACAGGGTTCCACTGAAGCTTTCTTT. This gives the protein CASSWRQGSTEAFF.

This chain uses TRBV6-1 with TRBJ1-1; tentative D call: TRBD1 (5 bases). Trimming removed 1 base from V and 5 bases from J, with 14 bases in between. CDR1 and CDR2 (germline): MNHNS, SASEGT. The CDR3 is 15 residues long. CDR3 in amino acids: CASSEGRGLGTEAFF. In DNA, the CDR3 is TGTGCCAGCAGTGAAGGGCGGGGCCTGGGGACTGAAGCTTTCTTT.

The chain combines TRBV2 with TRBJ2-7, with 7 bases identical to TRBD1. The CDR3 has 14 residues. In germline, CDR1 is SNHLY, CDR2 FYNNEI. After removal of 5 bases from V and 3 bases from J, the junction contained 7 bases not matched to a gene. The CDR3 DNA is TGTGCCAGCAGTATACAGGGGTCGGGCTACGAGCAGTACGTC. Its translation: CASSIQGSGYEQYV.

The CDR3 spells CASRTRGTEAFF. The DNA of the CDR3 is TGTGCCAGCAGAACTAGGGGAACTGAAGCTTTCTTT. The J gene is TRBJ1-1, the V gene TRBV6-6; a possible D gene is TRBD1 (5 bases). Germline CDR1 reads MNHNY; CDR2 reads SVGAGI (reference sequence). Trimming took off 6 bases at V and 5 bases at J, with 10 bases between the two ends. The CDR3 length is 12 residues.

The rearrangement uses TRBV4-1 and TRBJ1-5, with D possibly being TRBD1 (6 bases). The CDR3 consists of 15 residues. The V end lost 0 bases, the J end lost 4 bases, and 10 bases lay between the germline ends. Germline V gene data show CDR1 as MGHRA and CDR2 as YSYEKL. In DNA form, the CDR3 reads TGCGCCAGCAGCCAAGATAGCCAGGGGAATCAGCCCCAGCATTTT. It translates to CASSQDSQGNQPQHF.

The V gene is TRBV6-1, the J gene TRBJ2-5; 8 positions match TRBD1. The end of the DNA is better explained by TRBJ2-7, so the J call may be wrong. CDR1 is MNHNS, CDR2 SASEGT, per germline. This CDR3 has 16 amino acids. The CDR3 coding sequence is TGTGCCAGCAGTGTTCTTAAGGGGACAGGCGGCTACGAGCAGTACTTC. Its protein product is CASSVLKGTGGYEQYF.

The chain carries TRBV6-5 and TRBJ1-5, with D tentatively TRBD1 (6 bases). Trimming cost V 4 bases and J 5 bases, with 15 bases left between them. Per germline, CDR1 MNHEY and CDR2 SVGAGI. The CDR3 has 15 residues. Written as DNA, the CDR3 is TGTGCCAGCAGTTCCCGACAGGCTGGGGATCAGCCCCAGCATTTT. Protein sequence: CASSSRQAGDQPQHF.

This sequence joins TRBV12-5 and TRBJ2-2, with 9 bases lining up with TRBD2. Germline-derived CDR1 and CDR2 are LGHNT and FRNRAP. The junction had 6 bases not matched to a gene; V was cut back by 7 bases and J by 3 bases. CDR3 length: 15 amino acids. The CDR3 spells CASAAGGRHTGELFF. The CDR3 coding sequence is TGTGCTAGTGCCGCGGGGGGGCGGCACACCGGGGAGCTGTTTTTT.

This chain uses TRBV29-1 with TRBJ1-1, with D hard to call. This CDR3 has 13 amino acids. Trimming removed 0 bases from V and 0 bases from J, with 5 bases in between. The germline gives CDR1 SQVTM, CDR2 ANQGSEA. The CDR3 DNA is TGCAGCGTTGAAGACAGCCTGAACACTGAAGCTTTCTTT. Its protein product is CSVEDSLNTEAFF.

V and J are TRBV28 and TRBJ2-4; D is unclear. The CDR3 sequence is 17 residues long. The V gene lost 3 bases and the J gene lost 0 bases, with 15 bases spanning the gap. The germline V gene has CDR1 MDHEN and CDR2 SYDVKM. CDR3 in DNA: TGTGCCAGCAGTTTGGTTTGGGATGTCCTAGCCAAAAACATTCAGTACTTC. Translated, it gives CASSLVWDVLAKNIQYF.

The CDR3 sequence: CASSSGAHNEQFF. CDR3 bases: TGTGCCAGCAGCTCTGGAGCGCACAATGAGCAGTTCTTC. The chain is built from TRBV7-6 and TRBJ2-1; D ambiguous. V shed 4 bases and J shed 5 bases, with 9 bases lying between them. The CDR3 has 13 residues. Germline CDR1 reads SGHVS; CDR2 reads FNYEAQ.

V and J are TRBV4-2 and TRBJ2-5; D might be TRBD1 (6 bases). CDR3 length: 14 residues. Trimming cost V 1 base and J 3 bases, with 9 bases left between them. Germline V gene sequence: CDR1 LGHNA, CDR2 YNFKEQ. CDR3 protein: CASSQGTVEETQYF. DNA for the CDR3: TGTGCCAGCAGCCAAGGGACAGTAGAAGAGACCCAGTACTTC.

In DNA, the CDR3 is TGTGCCAGCAGCACACTAGCGGGAAGCACAGATACGCAGTATTTT. Translating gives CASSTLAGSTDTQYF. This chain joins TRBV5-6 and TRBJ2-3; TRBD2 matches 10 bases. CDR3 length: 15 residues. Germline trimming cut 4 bases from V and 0 bases from J; bases unmatched to any gene: 2. Germline V CDR1 and CDR2: SGHDT, YYEEEE.

The chain uses TRBV4-1 and TRBJ1-3, with D tentatively TRBD1 (5 bases). Trimming shortened V by 0 bases and J by 4 bases, and 10 bases separated the two germline ends. The CDR3 contains 15 residues. CDR1 MGHRA and CDR2 YSYEKL come from the germline V gene. This CDR3 is CASSQDTGGGNTIYF. The CDR3 DNA sequence: TGCGCCAGCAGCCAAGATACAGGAGGGGGAAACACCATATATTTT.

V is TRBV27 and J is TRBJ2-1; 8 bases align to TRBD2. Losses at the gene ends were 5 bases for V and 4 bases for J; bases not matched to a gene: 10. The CDR3 is made up of 16 amino acids. Germline CDR1 is MNHEY and CDR2 is SMNVEV (reference sequence). The CDR3 loop is CASSALSSGGYNEQFF. In DNA, the CDR3 is TGTGCCAGCAGTGCGCTTTCCAGCGGGGGTTACAATGAGCAGTTCTTC.

The chain couples TRBV10-3 to TRBJ2-3; D is perhaps TRBD1 (6 bases). Germline V gives CDR1 ENHRY, CDR2 SYGVKD. V was trimmed by 7 bases and J by 3 bases, leaving 11 bases between them. This CDR3 comprises 13 residues. The CDR3 here is CAIMRTGTDTQYF. In nucleotides, the CDR3 is TGTGCCATCATGAGAACAGGGACAGATACGCAGTATTTT.

The chain combines TRBV6-6 with TRBJ1-3, with a tentative D call TRBD1 (6 bases). Trimming took 4 bases from V and 2 from J, leaving 12 bases between them. CDR3 length: 15 residues. Germline loops: CDR1 MNHNY, CDR2 SVGAGI (reference sequence). The CDR3 coding sequence is TGTGCCAGCAGTTCGACAGGTGCAACTGGAAACACCATATATTTT. Translation: CASSSTGATGNTIYF.

The chain recombines TRBV19 with TRBJ1-5; tentative D call: TRBD1 (6 bases). Germline V gene sequence: CDR1 LNHDA, CDR2 SQIVND (reference sequence). V shed 5 bases and J shed 1 base, with 12 bases lying between them. The CDR3 has 15 amino acids. The CDR3: CASSPRTESNQPQHF. The CDR3 nucleotides are TGTGCCAGTAGTCCTCGGACAGAAAGCAATCAGCCCCAGCATTTT.

This rearrangement joins TRBV6-1 to TRBJ1-5; D is ambiguous. V lost 6 bases to trimming and J lost 4 bases, with 13 bases between them. CDR3 length equals 14 residues. The germline V gene encodes CDR1 MNHNS and CDR2 SASEGT. The CDR3 protein is CASRESQVNQPQHF. CDR3 in DNA: TGTGCCAGCAGAGAGTCCCAGGTGAATCAGCCCCAGCATTTT.

The rearrangement links TRBV14 to TRBJ2-7; D perhaps matches TRBD1 (5 bases). Trimming took off 4 bases at V and 3 bases at J, with 22 bases between the two ends. CDR3 length: 17 amino acids. Germline V gene lookup returns CDR1 SGHDN and CDR2 FVKESK. Written as DNA, the CDR3 is TGTGCCAGCAGCCTGTCAGGGTGGGTAAAAAGTGGCTACGAGCAGTACGTC. It encodes CASSLSGWVKSGYEQYV.

The chain uses TRBV15 and TRBJ2-6; D not resolved. Germline assignment: CDR1 LNHNV and CDR2 YYDKDF (reference sequence). CDR3 length: 16 amino acids. Trimming took off 0 bases at V and 0 bases at J, with 6 bases between the two ends. This CDR3 reads CATSRDVGSGANVLTF. In DNA form, the CDR3 reads TGTGCCACCAGCAGAGATGTGGGCTCTGGGGCCAACGTCCTGACTTTC.